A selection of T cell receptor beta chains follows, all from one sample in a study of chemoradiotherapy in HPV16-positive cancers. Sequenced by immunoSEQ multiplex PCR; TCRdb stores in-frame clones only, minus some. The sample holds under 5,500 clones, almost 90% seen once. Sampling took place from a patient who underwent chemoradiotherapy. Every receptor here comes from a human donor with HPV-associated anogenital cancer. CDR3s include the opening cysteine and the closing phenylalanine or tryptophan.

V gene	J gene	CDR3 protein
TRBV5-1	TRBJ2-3	CASSLEQRGIDTQYF
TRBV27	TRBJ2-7	CASSLGSAATYEQYF
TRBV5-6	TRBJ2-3	CASSPGGSPSDTQYF
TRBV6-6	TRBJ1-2	CASSYRQSFIGYTF
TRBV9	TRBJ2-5	CASSVVGRGPQETQYF
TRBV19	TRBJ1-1	CASSIGNTEAFF
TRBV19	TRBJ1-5	CASQDRVGQPQHF
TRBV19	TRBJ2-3	CASSIDPGTTTDTQYF
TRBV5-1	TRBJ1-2	CASSLDPGTAYGYTF
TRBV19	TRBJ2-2	CASRLGTNTGELFF
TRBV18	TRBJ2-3	CASSASASTDTQYF
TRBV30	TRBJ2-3	CAWSIGSTDTQYF
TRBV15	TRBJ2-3	CATSNDAGGTKSADTQYF
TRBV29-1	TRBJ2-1	CSVDGLAGGGEQFF